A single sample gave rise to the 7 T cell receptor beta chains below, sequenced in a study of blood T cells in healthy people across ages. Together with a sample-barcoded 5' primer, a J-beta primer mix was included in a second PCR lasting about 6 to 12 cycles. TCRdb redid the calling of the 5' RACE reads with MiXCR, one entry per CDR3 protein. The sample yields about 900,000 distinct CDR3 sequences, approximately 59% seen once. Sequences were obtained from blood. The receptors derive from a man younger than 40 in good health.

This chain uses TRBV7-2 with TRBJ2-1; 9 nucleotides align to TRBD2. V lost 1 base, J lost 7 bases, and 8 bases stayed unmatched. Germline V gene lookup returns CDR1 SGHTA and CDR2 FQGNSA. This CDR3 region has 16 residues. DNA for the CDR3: TGTGCCAGCAGCTTAGTGGGCGGGGGGGCGGCAAATGAGCAGTTCTTC. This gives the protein CASSLVGGGAANEQFF.

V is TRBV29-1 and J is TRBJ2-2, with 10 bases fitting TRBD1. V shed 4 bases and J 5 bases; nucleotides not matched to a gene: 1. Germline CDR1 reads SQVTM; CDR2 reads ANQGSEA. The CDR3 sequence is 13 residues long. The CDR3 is CSVGTGGTGELFF. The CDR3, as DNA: TGCAGCGTTGGGACAGGGGGGACCGGGGAGCTGTTTTTT.

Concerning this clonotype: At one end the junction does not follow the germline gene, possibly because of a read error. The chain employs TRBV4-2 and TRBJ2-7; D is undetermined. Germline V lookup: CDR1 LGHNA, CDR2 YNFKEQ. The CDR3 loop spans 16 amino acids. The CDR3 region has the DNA TGTGCCAGCAGCCAAGATAGTAAGCTGCTCTCCTACGGGCAGTACTTC. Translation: CASSQDSKLLSYGQYF.

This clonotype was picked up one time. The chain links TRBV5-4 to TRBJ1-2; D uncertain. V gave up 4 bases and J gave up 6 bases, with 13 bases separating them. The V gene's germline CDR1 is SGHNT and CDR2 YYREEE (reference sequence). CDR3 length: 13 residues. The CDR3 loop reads CASSTLGNNGYTF. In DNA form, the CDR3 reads TGTGCCAGCAGCACCCTAGGGAACAATGGCTACACCTTC.

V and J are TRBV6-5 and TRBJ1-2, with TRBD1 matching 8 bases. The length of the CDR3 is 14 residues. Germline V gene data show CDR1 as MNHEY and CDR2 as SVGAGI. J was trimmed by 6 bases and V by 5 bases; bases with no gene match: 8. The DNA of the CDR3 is TGTGCCAGCAGTGCCCTGGGACAGGCTGATGGCTACACCTTC. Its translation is CASSALGQADGYTF.

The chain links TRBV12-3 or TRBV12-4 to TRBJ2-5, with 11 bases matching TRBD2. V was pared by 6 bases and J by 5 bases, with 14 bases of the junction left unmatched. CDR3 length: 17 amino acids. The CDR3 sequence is CASRRLAGGMLEETQYF. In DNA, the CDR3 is TGTGCCAGCAGGCGGCTAGCGGGGGGTATGTTAGAGGAGACCCAGTACTTC.

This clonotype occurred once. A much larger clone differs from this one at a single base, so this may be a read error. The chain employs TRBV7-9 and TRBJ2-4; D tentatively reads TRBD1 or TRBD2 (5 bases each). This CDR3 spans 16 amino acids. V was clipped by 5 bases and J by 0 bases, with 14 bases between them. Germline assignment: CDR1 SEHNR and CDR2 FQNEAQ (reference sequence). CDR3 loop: CASSGTGAEAKNIQYF. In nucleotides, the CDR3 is TGTGCCAGCAGCGGGACCGGGGCAGAAGCCAAAAACATTCAGTACTTC. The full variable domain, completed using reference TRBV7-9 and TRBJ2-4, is DTGVSQNPRHKITKRGQNVTFRCDPISEHNRLYWYRQTLGQGPEFLTYFQNEAQLEKSRLLSDRFSAERPKGSFSTLEIQRTEQGDSAMYLCASSGTGAEAKNIQYFGAGTRLSVL.